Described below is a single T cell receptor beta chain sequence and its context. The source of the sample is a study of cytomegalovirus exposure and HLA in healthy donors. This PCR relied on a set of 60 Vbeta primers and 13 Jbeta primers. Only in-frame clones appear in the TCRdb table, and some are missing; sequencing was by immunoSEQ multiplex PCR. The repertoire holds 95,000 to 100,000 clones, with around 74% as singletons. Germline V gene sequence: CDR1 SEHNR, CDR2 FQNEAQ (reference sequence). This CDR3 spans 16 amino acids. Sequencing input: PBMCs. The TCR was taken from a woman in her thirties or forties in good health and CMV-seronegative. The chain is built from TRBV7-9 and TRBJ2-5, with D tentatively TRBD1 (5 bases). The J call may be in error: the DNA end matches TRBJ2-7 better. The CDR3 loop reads CASSLVALDTTYEQYF. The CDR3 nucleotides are TGTGCCAGCAGCTTAGTTGCGTTGGACACGACCTACGAGCAGTACTTC.